This passage covers 21 T cell receptor beta chains from one sample sequenced in a study of OX40 agonist ivuxolimab in advanced cancers. The table came from immunoSEQ multiplex PCR; TCRdb's copy has only in-frame clones and leaves some out. The sample has 45,000 to 65,000 clones; 86% are singletons. The input for sequencing was CD4+ or CD8+ T cells sorted from blood, taken in a trial of the OX40 agonist ivuxolimab. The origin of the receptors is an adult with an advanced solid tumor such as melanoma, head and neck, liver or kidney cancer.

Here the CDR3 reads CASSLAGAHQPQHF. The DNA of the CDR3 is TGTGCCAGCAGCTTAGCAGGGGCCCATCAGCCCCAGCATTTT. This rearrangement joins TRBV11-2 to TRBJ1-5; D might be TRBD1 (6 bases). This CDR3 contains 14 residues. Germline V CDR1 and CDR2: SGHAT, FQNNGV. Trimming took off 1 base at V and 5 bases at J, with 9 bases between the two ends.

This chain joins TRBV25-1 and TRBJ1-2; D unclear. The germline V gene encodes CDR1 MGHDK and CDR2 SYGVNS. The CDR3 is made up of 14 amino acids. V lost 2 bases and J lost 0, with 7 bases in between. This CDR3 reads CASSEGRPNYGYTF. The CDR3 nucleotides are TGTGCCAGCAGTGAAGGTAGACCTAACTATGGCTACACCTTC.

The CDR3 loop is CASSVQRGLYGYTF. The DNA of the CDR3 is TGCGCCAGCAGTGTTCAGAGGGGGCTCTATGGCTACACCTTC. This chain connects TRBV10-2 to TRBJ1-2; TRBD1 aligns across 7 bases. CDR1 WSHSY and CDR2 SAAADI come from the germline V gene. Trimming at V came to 4 bases and at J to 4 bases, leaving 6 bases not matched to a gene. This CDR3 has 14 residues.

This clone has a handful of counts. This chain connects TRBV14 to TRBJ1-1, with D possibly TRBD1 on 5 matching bases. V lost 3 bases and J lost 8, with 13 bases in between. From germline, CDR1 is SGHDN and CDR2 FVKESK. The CDR3 runs to 13 residues. The CDR3 DNA reads TGTGCCAGCAGCCAGGGCCTTGAGGGGGAAGCTTTCTTT. This translates into CASSQGLEGEAFF.

This chain connects TRBV18 to TRBJ2-1; possible D gene TRBD1, 6 bases. Looked up from germline, CDR1 is KGHSH and CDR2 is LQKENI. V was cut by 4 bases and J by 3 bases, with 13 bases left in between. The CDR3 runs 15 residues. The DNA for the CDR3 is TGTGCCAGCTCACTAATAGACAGGTACTACAATGAGCAGTTCTTC. Amino acid sequence: CASSLIDRYYNEQFF.

The chain links TRBV6-1 to TRBJ1-2; 7 bases fit TRBD1. CDR3 length: 14 amino acids. The germline V gene has CDR1 MNHNS and CDR2 SASEGT. The V gene end was trimmed by 4 bases and the J gene end by 0 bases; junction bases not matched to a gene: 2. The CDR3 region is CASSATGTNYGYTF. The CDR3 DNA follows: TGTGCCAGCAGTGCGACAGGGACTAACTATGGCTACACCTTC.

This chain links TRBV5-8 with TRBJ1-1; D unclear. Trimming took 3 bases from V and 5 from J, leaving 5 bases between them. The germline CDR1 and CDR2 sequences are SGHTS and YDEGEE. The CDR3 has 11 amino acids. The chain's CDR3 is CASSSRTEAFF. CDR3 DNA sequence: TGTGCCAGCAGCTCCCGGACTGAAGCTTTCTTT.

V usage is TRBV29-1 and J usage is TRBJ2-1; TRBD2 aligns across 12 bases. Germline loops: CDR1 SQVTM, CDR2 ANQGSEA. This CDR3 has 13 amino acids. The V and J ends lost 5 bases and 9 bases, in that order; junction bases with no gene match: 5. The CDR3 is CSVPRTSGIEQFF. The CDR3 nucleotides are TGCAGCGTTCCCAGGACTAGCGGGATTGAGCAGTTCTTC.

The chain is built from TRBV9 and TRBJ1-6; D not resolved. V was clipped by 4 bases and J by 9 bases, with 11 bases between them. CDR3 size: 13 residues. CDR1 is SGDLS and CDR2 is YYNGEE in the germline V gene. The CDR3 loop is CASSSEEGSPLHF. The CDR3 bases are TGTGCCAGCAGCTCAGAAGAGGGTTCACCCCTCCACTTT.

This clone was detected only once. The CDR3 protein is CASSIGLPGWPTGKGAKNIQYF. The CDR3 DNA sequence: TGTGCCAGTAGTATAGGCCTTCCGGGCTGGCCTACAGGGAAGGGAGCCAAAAACATTCAGTACTTC. The chain recombines TRBV19 with TRBJ2-4, with a tentative D call TRBD1 (6 bases). Trimming cost V 1 base and J 0 bases, with 28 bases left between them. Looked up from germline, CDR1 is LNHDA and CDR2 is SQIVND (reference sequence). There are 22 residues in the CDR3.

This chain joins TRBV10-2 and TRBJ1-3; 8 bases agree with TRBD1. There are 15 residues in the CDR3. The V and J ends lost 3 bases and 1 base, in that order; junction bases with no gene match: 2. CDR1 is WSHSY and CDR2 is SAAADI in the germline V gene. As DNA, the CDR3 is TGCGCCAGCAGTGACCGGACAGGGTCTGGAAACACCATATATTTT. This codes for CASSDRTGSGNTIYF.

The genes are TRBV6-6 and TRBJ1-3, with unresolved D. Per the germline V gene, CDR1 is MNHNY and CDR2 is SVGAGI (reference sequence). The V gene lost 0 bases and the J gene lost 4 bases, with 10 bases spanning the gap. This CDR3 has 15 amino acids. The CDR3 is CASSYSGNTGNTIYF. CDR3 DNA sequence: TGTGCCAGCAGTTACTCAGGCAATACGGGAAACACCATATATTTT.

This chain joins TRBV29-1 and TRBJ2-2, with D tentatively TRBD1 (5 bases). CDR1 is SQVTM, CDR2 ANQGSEA, per germline. This CDR3 comprises 13 residues. With 4 bases removed from V and 6 bases from J, the gap between germline ends came to 12 bases. The CDR3 reads CSVGQGNSGELFF. The CDR3 DNA sequence: TGCAGCGTTGGCCAGGGTAATTCCGGGGAGCTGTTTTTT.

The V gene is TRBV19, the J gene TRBJ1-1; no reliable D call. CDR3 length: 12 residues. CDR1 is LNHDA and CDR2 is SQIVND in the germline V gene (reference sequence). The V gene lost 3 bases and the J gene lost 11 bases, with 13 bases spanning the gap. The CDR3: CASSIQRRRAFF. The DNA of the CDR3 is TGTGCCAGTAGTATTCAAAGAAGGAGGGCTTTCTTT.

J is TRBJ2-5 and V is TRBV6-5, with 8 nucleotides matching TRBD1. CDR1 is MNHEY and CDR2 is SVGAGI in the germline V gene. V was pared by 5 bases and J by 5 bases, with 10 bases of the junction left unmatched. The CDR3 is made up of 15 amino acids. The CDR3 loop reads CASSLSTGDYETQYF. The DNA for the CDR3 is TGTGCCAGCAGTCTCTCGACAGGGGATTATGAGACCCAGTACTTC.

The CDR3 here is CASSQESKGSEQYF. CDR3 nucleotides: TGCGCCAGCAGCCAAGAATCTAAGGGAAGCGAGCAGTACTTC. The chain has TRBV4-1 and TRBJ2-7; D gene uncertain. CDR1 is MGHRA, CDR2 YSYEKL, per germline. Trimming pared 0 bases from V and 6 bases from J, leaving 12 bases between. This CDR3 is 14 amino acids long.

CDR3 in amino acids: CASSLALAGYNEQFF. DNA for the CDR3: TGCGCCAGCAGCTTGGCTCTAGCGGGATACAATGAGCAGTTCTTC. The chain has TRBV5-1 and TRBJ2-1, with TRBD2 matching 9 bases. The CDR3 extends over 15 amino acids. Germline lookup yields CDR1 SGHRS and CDR2 YFSETQ. The V gene end was trimmed by 0 bases and the J gene end by 4 bases; junction bases not matched to a gene: 2.

V usage is TRBV18 and J usage is TRBJ2-7, with TRBD1 matching 8 bases. CDR3 size: 16 residues. Germline V gives CDR1 KGHSH, CDR2 LQKENI. V lost 6 bases, J lost 4 bases, and 14 bases stayed unmatched. In nucleotides, the CDR3 is TGTGCCAGCTCGCTCAAAAGGACAGGGTTCAATTACGAGCAGTACTTC. It yields the protein CASSLKRTGFNYEQYF.

The chain is built from TRBV9 and TRBJ2-1, with D tentatively TRBD1 (6 bases). CDR3 length: 13 amino acids. With 7 bases removed from V and 5 bases from J, the gap between germline ends came to 13 bases. Germline assignment: CDR1 SGDLS and CDR2 YYNGEE. The CDR3 region is CASGGQLNNEQFF. CDR3 in DNA: TGTGCCAGCGGTGGACAGTTGAACAATGAGCAGTTCTTC.

This clone has just one count. J is TRBJ1-2 and V is TRBV28, with D unresolved. Germline CDR1 reads MDHEN; CDR2 reads SYDVKM. This CDR3 spans 14 amino acids. Deletions cut 3 bases from V and 3 bases from J, with 11 bases between. CDR3 sequence (DNA): TGTGCCAGCAGTTTGACAAGGGTAGACTATGGCTACACCTTC. Its protein product is CASSLTRVDYGYTF.

This clone has just a few counts. The V gene is TRBV27, the J gene TRBJ1-2; D ambiguous. Germline V lookup: CDR1 MNHEY, CDR2 SMNVEV (reference sequence). This CDR3 has 13 residues. V was shortened by 6 bases and J by 8 bases, with 16 bases between the two germline ends. The CDR3 protein is CASRYEFGRGYTF. The CDR3 DNA reads as TGTGCCAGCAGATACGAATTTGGGAGGGGCTACACCTTC.